The T cell receptor beta chain described here comes from a study of T cells after yellow fever vaccination. CDR1 SGHDT and CDR2 YYEEEE come from the germline V gene. The CDR3 covers 14 residues. V lost 3 bases, J lost 7 bases, and 5 bases stayed unmatched. Points from the study as a whole: Peaking on day 5 versus 15, the secondary response was faster but weaker. A limited proportion of clonotypes was detected within both the CD4 and CD8 compartments.

Of note for this clonotype: Its specificity is not known.

TCRdb analysed the 5' RACE reads with MiXCR anew, one entry per CDR3 protein. The top ten hold about 3.5% of the sample, which has over 250,000 distinct CDR3 sequences, approximately 5.2% seen once. This sequence originates from a man aged 18 to 30 who received the YFV17D yellow fever vaccine. The rearrangement uses TRBV5-6 and TRBJ1-5, with 9 bases that match TRBD1. The specimen was CD4+ T cells sorted from PBMCs, collected on the day of the yellow fever booster vaccination. The CDR3 loop reads CASSSTGGRQPQHF. The CDR3 bases are TGTGCCAGCAGCTCGACAGGGGGGCGACAGCCCCAGCATTTT.